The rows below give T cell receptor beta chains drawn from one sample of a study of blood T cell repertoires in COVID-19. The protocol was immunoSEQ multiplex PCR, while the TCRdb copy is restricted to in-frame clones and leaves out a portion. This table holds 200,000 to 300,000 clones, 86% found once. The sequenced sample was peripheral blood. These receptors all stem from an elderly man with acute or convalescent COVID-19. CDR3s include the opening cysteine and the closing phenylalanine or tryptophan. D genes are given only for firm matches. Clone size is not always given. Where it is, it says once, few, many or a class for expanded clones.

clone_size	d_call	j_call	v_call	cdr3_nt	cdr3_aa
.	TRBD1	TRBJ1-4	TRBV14	TGTGCCAGCAGCCAAGCGGACAGGGGACCTGAAAAACTGTTTTTT	CASSQADRGPEKLFF
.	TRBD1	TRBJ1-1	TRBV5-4	TGTGCCAGCAGCTCGAAGGGGACAGGGAACACTGAAGCTTTCTTT	CASSSKGTGNTEAFF
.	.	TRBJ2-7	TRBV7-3	TGTGCCAGCAGCTTATACAAGGGGTACGAGCAGTACTTC	CASSLYKGYEQYF
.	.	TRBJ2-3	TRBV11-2	TGTGCCAGCAGCTTAGATCAGGCCACAGATACGCAGTATTTT	CASSLDQATDTQYF
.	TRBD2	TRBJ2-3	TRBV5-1	TGCGCCAGCAGCGAGGGCGGGAGGAGGGCAGATACGCAGTATTTT	CASSEGGRRADTQYF
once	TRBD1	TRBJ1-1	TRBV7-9	TGTGCCAGCAGCTTCCAGGGGGCTGTTATCCAGAACACTGAAGCTTTCTTT	CASSFQGAVIQNTEAFF
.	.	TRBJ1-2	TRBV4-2	TGTGCCAGCAGCCAAGTAACATCGACAGGATCAGAGGGCGGCTACACCTTC	CASSQVTSTGSEGGYTF
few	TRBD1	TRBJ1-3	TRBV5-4	TGTGCCAGCAGCGGGGCAGGGGGATGGGGAAACACCATATATTTT	CASSGAGGWGNTIYF
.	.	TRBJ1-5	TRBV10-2	TGCGCCAGCGGACAGACGTTTCAGCCCCAGCATTTT	CASGQTFQPQHF
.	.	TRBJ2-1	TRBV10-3	TGTGCCATCAGTGAGCCGCTACACAGTAATGAGCAGTTCTTC	CAISEPLHSNEQFF
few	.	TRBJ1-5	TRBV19	TGTGCCGTATCCAAACGGAGTAGCAATCAGCCCCAGCATTTT	CAVSKRSSNQPQHF
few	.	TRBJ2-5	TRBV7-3	TGTGCCAGCAGGCTAACCGGGACTCCAGAGACCCAGTACTTC	CASRLTGTPETQYF
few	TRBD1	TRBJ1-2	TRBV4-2	TGTGCCAGCAGCCAAGATCCGGACAGGAGGGGGGGCTACACCTTC	CASSQDPDRRGGYTF
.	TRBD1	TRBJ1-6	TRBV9	TGTGCCAGCAGCGCCGGGACAGCTAATTCACCCCTCCACTTT	CASSAGTANSPLHF
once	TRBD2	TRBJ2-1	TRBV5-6	TGTGCCAGCAGCCTGGGACTAGCTGACAATGAGCAGTTCTTC	CASSLGLADNEQFF
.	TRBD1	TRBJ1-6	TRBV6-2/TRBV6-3	TGTGCCAGCAGTTACGGAAGGGGGCTCGAGAATTCACCCCTCCACTTT	CASSYGRGLENSPLHF
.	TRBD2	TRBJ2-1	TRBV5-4	TGTGCCAGCAGCTTCGCCGGGACTAGCGGAACCAATGAGCAGTTCTTC	CASSFAGTSGTNEQFF
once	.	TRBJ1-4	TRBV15	TGTGCCACCAGCAGTGGGGGCCGTGAAAAACTGTTTTTT	CATSSGGREKLFF
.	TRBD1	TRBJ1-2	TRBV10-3	TGTGCCATAAACAGGGGGCAGGACTATGGCTACACCTTC	CAINRGQDYGYTF
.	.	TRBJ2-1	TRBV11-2	TGTGCCAGCAGCTTAGTACAGGGCGCCTACAATGAGCAGTTCTTC	CASSLVQGAYNEQFF
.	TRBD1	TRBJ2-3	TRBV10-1	TGCGCCAGCAGTACAGGGGGCCCAACAGATACGCAGTATTTT	CASSTGGPTDTQYF
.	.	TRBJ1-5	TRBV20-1	TGCAGTGCTAGTGGGCCCCGAGGCGCCCAGCATTTT	CSASGPRGAQHF
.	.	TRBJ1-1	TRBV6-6	TGTGCCAGCAGTTACTCCCAGGGAGGGGCTGAAGCTTTCTTT	CASSYSQGGAEAFF
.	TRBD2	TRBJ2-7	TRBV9	TGTGCCAGCAGCCCGGGGGGGGAAGGGTACGAGCAGTACTTC	CASSPGGEGYEQYF
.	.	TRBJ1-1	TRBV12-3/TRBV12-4	TGTGCCAGCACCCCCGGGGTGGCCACTGAAGCTTTCTTT	CASTPGVATEAFF
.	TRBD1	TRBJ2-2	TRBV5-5	TGTGCCAGCAGCCCGGGACAGGCTCCGACCGGGGAGCTGTTTTTT	CASSPGQAPTGELFF
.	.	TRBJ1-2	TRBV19	TGTGCCAGTACCGACTGGCAGGGGCCGGACTATGGCTACACCTTC	CASTDWQGPDYGYTF
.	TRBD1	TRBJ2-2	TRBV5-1	TGCGCCAGCAGCCCCAGGACAGGGGTCACCGGGGAGCTGTTTTTT	CASSPRTGVTGELFF
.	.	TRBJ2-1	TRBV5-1	TGCGCCAGCAGACACACAGGGGGGGACAATGAGCAGTTCTTC	CASRHTGGDNEQFF
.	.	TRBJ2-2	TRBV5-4	TGTGCCAGCAGCTCCTCCGGGACACACACCGGGGAGCTGTTTTTT	CASSSSGTHTGELFF
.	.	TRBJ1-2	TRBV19	TGTGCCAGTAGTATAATTCTGGAGGCTAACTATGGCTACACCTTC	CASSIILEANYGYTF
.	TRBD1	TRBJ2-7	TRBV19	TGTGCCAGTAGCCTTGGGACAGGGGTCGGCGAGCAGTACTTC	CASSLGTGVGEQYF
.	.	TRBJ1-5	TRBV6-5	TGTGCCAGCAGTTTAAGCAATCAGCCCCAGCATTTT	CASSLSNQPQHF
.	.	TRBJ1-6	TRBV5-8	TGTGCCAGCACCAAAGGACAGAGCTATAATTCACCCCTCCACTTT	CASTKGQSYNSPLHF
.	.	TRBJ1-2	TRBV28	TGTGCCAGCAGTTTTAACCCCTCCGGGGTTGGCTACACCTTC	CASSFNPSGVGYTF
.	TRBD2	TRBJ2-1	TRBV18	TGTGCCAGCTCACCACGTGGACTAGCGGGGGTGTACAATGAGCAGTTCTTC	CASSPRGLAGVYNEQFF
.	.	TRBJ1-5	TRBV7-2	TGTGCCAGCAGCTTAGCGATTCCCGACTTTGGGGGGGGCAATCAGCCCCAGCATTTT	CASSLAIPDFGGGNQPQHF
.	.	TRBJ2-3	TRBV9	TGTGCCAGCAGCGTAGTTGAGCGAAGCACAGATACGCAGTATTTT	CASSVVERSTDTQYF
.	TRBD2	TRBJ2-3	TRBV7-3	TGTGCCAGCAGCTTAGACCTAGCGGGAGTTGATACGCAGTATTTT	CASSLDLAGVDTQYF
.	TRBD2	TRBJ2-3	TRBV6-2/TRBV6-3	TGTGCCAGCAGTTGGCGGGCGACTAGCGGGGTTCGAGATACGCAGTATTTT	CASSWRATSGVRDTQYF
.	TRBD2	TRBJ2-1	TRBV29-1	TGCAGCGTTGGATATCAGCGGGAGAGGAATGAGCAGTTCTTC	CSVGYQRERNEQFF
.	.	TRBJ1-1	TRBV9	TGTGCCAGCAGCGTAGCCATCCGGCCTGCAGGGGACACTGAAGCTTTCTTT	CASSVAIRPAGDTEAFF
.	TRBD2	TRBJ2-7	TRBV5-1	TGCGCCAGCAGCCTACTAGCGGGAGGATCCTACGAGCAGTACTTC	CASSLLAGGSYEQYF
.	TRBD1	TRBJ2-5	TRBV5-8	TGTGCCAGCAGCTGGGCGGACAGGGGAAGAGAGACCCAGTACTTC	CASSWADRGRETQYF
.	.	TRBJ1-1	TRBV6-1	TGTGCCAGCAGTGAGGGCAACATGAACACTGAAGCTTTCTTT	CASSEGNMNTEAFF